This T cell receptor beta chain was recorded in a study of blood T cell repertoires in COVID-19 (dated by TCRdb to 2020 to 2022). Broadly, across the study: Samples from collaborators originated in the United States, Italy and Spain and spanned both the acute and convalescent phases of COVID-19. The prospective study material was composed of cDNA or gDNA derived from T cells, B-cell-depleted T cells, or PBMCs. The dataset comprised deeply sampled blood TCRbeta repertoires from subjects exposed to, actively infected with, or recovered from COVID-19. The repertoires were released in a freely available public database intended as a resource for research on the immune response to SARS-CoV-2. The samples were drawn from the first 160 participants of the ongoing ImmuneRACE study and from some 1,300 subjects provided by 6 global collaborators. Sample metadata almost always included a de-identified subject ID, COVID-19 status, age in years and sex. HLA class I and class II types, where available, came from metadata supplied by the sample provider rather than from assay-based typing. Overall study outcomes, separate from this receptor: Clinical and demographic metadata were provided uncurated, with the amount varying by source and participant.

In the prospective study, participants were 18 to 89 years old, resided in about two dozen geographic areas of the United States, and were enrolled through a virtual design. To assign participants to cohorts, the prospective study relied on clinical history that participants themselves reported in a screening survey and a study questionnaire. Recovered participants in ImmuneRACE Cohort 3 were defined by two consecutive negative NP/OP PCR tests, clearance by a healthcare professional, or resolution of symptoms. Each participant in the prospective study had whole blood, serum and a nasopharyngeal or oropharyngeal swab collected by mobile phlebotomists. Participants in the prospective study had the option to provide additional blood draws and questionnaires over a 2-month period. Prospective study blood samples were shipped either frozen or at room temperature before DNA extraction. The CDR3 holds 18 amino acids from the cysteine to the phenylalanine. This entry keeps only the CDR3 DNA: 54 bases, framed from base 1. Looking up the germline V gene yields CDR1 KGHDR and CDR2 SFDVKD. At the junction V is shortened by 3 bases and J by 0 bases, with 17 bases in between.

This clone appeared a few times. Which antigen it targets is not known. The record has no base qualities; no much larger clone is one base away. TCRbeta CDR3 regions were amplified from genomic DNA by means of the immunoSEQ Assay, a bias-controlled multiplex PCR. Per the authors' processing: Nucleated cell counts per sample were estimated from amplification of reference gene primers within the assay. Sequence reads were collapsed and filtered to measure the absolute abundance of every unique TCRbeta CDR3 rearrangement. For each sample, productive Simpson clonality was calculated as the square root of Simpson's diversity index over productive rearrangements. In TCRdb, the immuneACCESS table is reduced to in-frame sequences with V and J assigned. These tables do not hold every clone; where another copy was compared, an unresolved V gene accounts for under half, and the others remain unexplained. V, J and clone size reflect that table, while D and trimming were determined from the DNA. In all, the sample holds just over 300,000 clones, and 65% to 90% of those were seen once. The ten most abundant clones make up around 4.6% of the sample.

The sequencing input was PBMCs or T cells enriched from blood (not recorded which). This TCR was recovered from a young man who had recovered from COVID-19. The chain is encoded by TRBV24-1 joined to TRBJ2-1; TRBD1 is possibly the D segment (6 matching bases). The encoded CDR3 is CATSDGPLDRFSYNEQFF. The DNA reads as follows: TGTGCCACCAGTGATGGGCCCCTTGACAGGTTCTCCTACAATGAGCAGTTCTTC.